This entry concerns a single TCR beta chain. Version v3.0 of the immunoSEQ assay was performed at survey level. The assay was immunoSEQ multiplex PCR, and TCRdb's table has in-frame clones only and misses some. The repertoire holds just under 20,000 clones, roughly 80% seen once, with approximately 9% in the top ten. Each specimen consisted of 1-10 million cryopreserved PBMC prior to extraction of DNA. With V trimmed by 7 bases and J by 3 bases, 4 bases remained unmatched. Looked up from germline, CDR1 is MGHDK and CDR2 is SYGVNS. This CDR3 comprises 14 residues. These data originate in a study of long-term antiretroviral therapy in people with HIV.

The chain uses TRBV25-1 and TRBJ2-2, with 8 bases fitting TRBD2. The clonotype comes from a man aged 18 to 29 with HIV. The sample was unsorted PBMCs, taken 0.5 years before starting antiretroviral therapy. The CDR3 DNA reads TGTGCCAGCATGGGAGCGGGAGACACCGGGGAGCTGTTTTTT. Translation: CASMGAGDTGELFF. Full variable domain (missing parts from reference TRBV25-1 and TRBJ2-2): EADIYQTPRYLVIGTGKKITLECSQTMGHDKMYWYQQDPGMELHLIHYSYGVNSTEKGDLSSESTVSRIRTEHFPLTLESARPSHTSQYLCASMGAGDTGELFFGEGSRLTVL.